This T cell receptor (beta chain) was captured in a study of CD8+ T cells in alopecia areata. This clone has just a few counts. Germline V CDR1 and CDR2: SGHDN, FVKESK. Trimming stripped 4 bases from V and 0 bases from J, with 10 bases between. This CDR3 is built from 15 residues. Sequencing relied on a cDNA template that was reverse transcribed from extracted RNA. Method: immunoSEQ multiplex PCR; TCRdb's copy keeps in-frame clones and lacks some. The sample lists about 200,000 clones; around three fifths were seen once. The TCR originated in a human donor in good health. Sequencing was performed on CD8+ T cells sorted from blood. The rearrangement joins TRBV14 to TRBJ2-1; D tentatively fits TRBD1 or TRBD2 (5 bases each). DNA of the CDR3: TGTGCCAGCAGCCCTGGGGGAAGCTCCTACAATGAGCAGTTCTTC. Its protein is CASSPGGSSYNEQFF.